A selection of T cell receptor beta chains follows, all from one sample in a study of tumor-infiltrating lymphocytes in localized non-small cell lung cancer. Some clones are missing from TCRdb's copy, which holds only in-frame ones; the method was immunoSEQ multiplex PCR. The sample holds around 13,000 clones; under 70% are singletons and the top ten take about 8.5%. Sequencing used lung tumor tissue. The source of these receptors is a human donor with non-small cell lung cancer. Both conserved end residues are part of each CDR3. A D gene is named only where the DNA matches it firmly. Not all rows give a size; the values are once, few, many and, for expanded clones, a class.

CSVEAGFGSDTQYF	TGCAGCGTGGAAGCGGGGTTTGGCTCAGATACGCAGTATTTT	TRBV29-1	TRBJ2-3	once	TRBD2
CAWGGQADTQYF	TGTGCCTGGGGGGGGCAGGCAGATACGCAGTATTTT	TRBV30	TRBJ2-3	.	.
CASSQTGGWQPQHF	TGTGCCAGCAGCCAAACGGGGGGTTGGCAGCCCCAGCATTTT	TRBV7-8	TRBJ1-5	.	.
CASSRNGRDYGYTF	TGTGCCAGCAGCCGTAATGGGAGGGACTATGGCTACACCTTC	TRBV13	TRBJ1-2	.	.
CASSVGRGVPETQYF	TGTGCCAGCAGCGTAGGAAGGGGGGTGCCTGAGACCCAGTACTTC	TRBV9	TRBJ2-5	.	.
CASSRRGGYQETQYF	TGTGCCAGCAGCCGTCGGGGAGGGTACCAAGAGACCCAGTACTTC	TRBV11-2	TRBJ2-5	once	TRBD2
CASSFRTSSDNEQFF	TGTGCCAGCAGTTTCAGGACTAGCAGCGACAATGAGCAGTTCTTC	TRBV27	TRBJ2-1	once	TRBD2
CASSAAGIAGVGEQFF	TGTGCCAGCAGCGCCGCAGGGATAGCGGGAGTCGGTGAGCAGTTCTTC	TRBV7-9	TRBJ2-1	.	TRBD2
CASSINSGRSEQYF	TGTGCCAGTAGTATAAATAGCGGGAGAAGCGAGCAGTACTTC	TRBV19	TRBJ2-7	.	TRBD2
CSVRGLGNTIYF	TGCAGCGTGAGGGGCCTGGGAAACACCATATATTTT	TRBV29-1	TRBJ1-3	few	.
CASSSHFLGVGDTQYF	TGTGCCAGCAGCTCCCACTTTTTAGGGGTGGGAGATACGCAGTATTTT	TRBV7-9	TRBJ2-3	.	.
CASAPGTGEPYEQYF	TGCGCCAGCGCCCCCGGGACAGGGGAACCTTACGAGCAGTACTTC	TRBV5-1	TRBJ2-7	.	TRBD1
CSAETGMNTEAFF	TGCAGCGCCGAGACAGGGATGAACACTGAAGCTTTCTTT	TRBV29-1	TRBJ1-1	.	TRBD1
CASSMTENYGYTF	TGTGCCAGCAGTATGACAGAAAACTATGGCTACACCTTC	TRBV6-6	TRBJ1-2	once	.
CASSEGTSGDSDTQYF	TGTGCCAGCAGTGAAGGGACTAGCGGGGACTCAGATACGCAGTATTTT	TRBV2	TRBJ2-3	.	TRBD2
CASSYTGTGEEETQYF	TGTGCCAGCAGTTACACCGGGACAGGGGAAGAAGAGACCCAGTACTTC	TRBV6-6	TRBJ2-5	once	TRBD1
CASSSLSGGANYGYTF	TGTGCCAGCAGTTCACTTTCGGGGGGGGCTAACTATGGCTACACCTTC	TRBV6-5	TRBJ1-2	.	.
CASSRTYTDTQYF	TGCGCCAGCAGCCGCACGTACACAGATACGCAGTATTTT	TRBV4-3	TRBJ2-3	.	.
CASSPGQGTRGYTF	TGTGCCAGCAGCCCGGGACAGGGAACGAGAGGCTACACCTTC	TRBV14	TRBJ1-2	.	TRBD1
CASSAGTDTQYF	TGTGCCAGCAGCGCAGGGACAGATACGCAGTATTTT	TRBV4-2	TRBJ2-3	.	.
CASSYRLGGYGAFF	TGTGCCAGCAGTTACAGATTGGGGGGTTATGGAGCTTTCTTT	TRBV6-5	TRBJ1-1	.	.
CASGLDRGVDEQFF	TGTGCCAGCGGGCTCGACAGGGGGGTCGATGAGCAGTTCTTC	TRBV2	TRBJ2-1	.	TRBD1
CASSLDPLLGEAFF	TGTGCCAGCAGCTTAGATCCCCTCCTGGGTGAAGCTTTCTTT	TRBV11-2	TRBJ1-1	few	.
CASSAGASNQPQHF	TGTGCCAGCAGTGCCGGGGCCAGCAATCAGCCCCAGCATTTT	TRBV7-2	TRBJ1-5	.	.
CASSSGEGSGYTF	TGTGCCAGCTCATCAGGGGAAGGCTCTGGCTACACCTTC	TRBV18	TRBJ1-2	.	.
CASSRTSRGNEQFF	TGTGCCAGCAGCCGTACGTCGCGTGGTAATGAGCAGTTCTTC	TRBV14	TRBJ2-1	few	.
CASSPSPGAYGYTF	TGTGCCAGCAGCCCCTCCCCAGGGGCTTATGGCTACACCTTC	TRBV7-9	TRBJ1-2	.	.
CASSPRGLAGGNNEQFF	TGTGCCAGCAGCCCCCGGGGACTAGCGGGAGGTAACAATGAGCAGTTCTTC	TRBV7-9	TRBJ2-1	.	TRBD2
CASSQEAYRGTQYF	TGTGCCAGCAGCCAAGAAGCGTATCGGGGGACCCAGTACTTC	TRBV4-2	TRBJ2-5	few	.
CASSLDGTGSYEQYF	TGTGCCAGCAGCTTAGACGGGACAGGGTCCTACGAGCAGTACTTC	TRBV7-6	TRBJ2-7	once	TRBD1
CALLRGGGDPGELFF	TGTGCCTTGCTGCGGGGGGGCGGGGACCCCGGGGAGCTGTTTTTT	TRBV30	TRBJ2-2	.	TRBD2
CASSGWTGRSTDTQYF	TGTGCCAGCAGCGGATGGACAGGGCGGAGCACAGATACGCAGTATTTT	TRBV7-9	TRBJ2-3	medium-sized	TRBD1
CASSELPGGFTGELFF	TGCGCCAGCAGTGAGCTCCCGGGGGGGTTCACCGGGGAGCTGTTTTTT	TRBV10-1	TRBJ2-2	once	TRBD2
CAISNRGSGNTIYF	TGTGCCATCAGTAACAGGGGCTCTGGAAACACCATATATTTT	TRBV10-3	TRBJ1-3	.	TRBD1
CGTTWSGTGNSGANVLTF	TGTGGGACCACCTGGTCGGGGACAGGAAACTCTGGGGCCAACGTCCTGACTTTC	TRBV19	TRBJ2-6	.	TRBD1
CASSLGQVYNEQFF	TGCGCCAGCAGCTTGGGACAGGTATACAATGAGCAGTTCTTC	TRBV5-1	TRBJ2-1	.	.
CASSLGSGALTGEYF	TGCGCCAGCAGCTTGGGGTCAGGGGCCCTCACCGGTGAGTACTTC	TRBV5-1	TRBJ2-7	once	.
CASSRQGRTGFF	TGCGCCAGCAGCCGACAAGGGCGGACAGGGTTTTTC	TRBV4-3	TRBJ2-7	few	TRBD1
CASSLAPAANEKLFF	TGTGCCAGCAGCTTAGCGCCCGCTGCGAACGAAAAACTGTTTTTT	TRBV7-9	TRBJ1-4	.	.
CASSAEGGGGYTF	TGTGCCAGCAGCGCCGAGGGGGGGGGTGGCTACACCTTC	TRBV6-1	TRBJ1-2	.	.
CASSEAGGRGDTQYF	TGTGCCAGCAGTGAAGCGGGCGGGAGGGGAGATACGCAGTATTTT	TRBV6-1	TRBJ2-3	few	TRBD2
CASSYSSTRYGYTF	TGTGCCAGCAGTTACTCGAGTACTCGTTATGGCTACACCTTC	TRBV6-5	TRBJ1-2	.	.
CASSGGVTEAFF	TGTGCCAGCAGTGGGGGTGTCACTGAAGCTTTCTTT	TRBV25-1	TRBJ1-1	.	.
CASSTTTVAKNIQYF	TGTGCCAGTAGTACGACGACAGTAGCCAAAAACATTCAGTACTTC	TRBV19	TRBJ2-4	.	.
CASSQDSLMRRKLFF	TGCGCCAGCAGCCAAGATTCCTTAATGCGGAGAAAACTGTTTTTT	TRBV4-1	TRBJ1-4	few	.
CASSPPVTNTEAFF	TGTGCCAGCTCACCACCGGTTACGAACACTGAAGCTTTCTTT	TRBV18	TRBJ1-1	.	.
CASSDRTLGTYEQYF	TGTGCCAGCAGTGACCGGACACTGGGCACCTACGAGCAGTACTTC	TRBV6-1	TRBJ2-7	.	.
CASSSREGAVEQYF	TGTGCCAGCAGCTCCCGGGAGGGGGCCGTCGAGCAGTACTTC	TRBV7-7	TRBJ2-7	.	.
CASSPIGMENTEAFF	TGTGCCAGCAGCCCGATAGGGATGGAGAACACTGAAGCTTTCTTT	TRBV7-2	TRBJ1-1	.	.
CASSLDTGPRQPQHF	TGCGCCAGCAGCCTAGATACGGGACCCCGTCAGCCCCAGCATTTT	TRBV4-1	TRBJ1-5	few	.